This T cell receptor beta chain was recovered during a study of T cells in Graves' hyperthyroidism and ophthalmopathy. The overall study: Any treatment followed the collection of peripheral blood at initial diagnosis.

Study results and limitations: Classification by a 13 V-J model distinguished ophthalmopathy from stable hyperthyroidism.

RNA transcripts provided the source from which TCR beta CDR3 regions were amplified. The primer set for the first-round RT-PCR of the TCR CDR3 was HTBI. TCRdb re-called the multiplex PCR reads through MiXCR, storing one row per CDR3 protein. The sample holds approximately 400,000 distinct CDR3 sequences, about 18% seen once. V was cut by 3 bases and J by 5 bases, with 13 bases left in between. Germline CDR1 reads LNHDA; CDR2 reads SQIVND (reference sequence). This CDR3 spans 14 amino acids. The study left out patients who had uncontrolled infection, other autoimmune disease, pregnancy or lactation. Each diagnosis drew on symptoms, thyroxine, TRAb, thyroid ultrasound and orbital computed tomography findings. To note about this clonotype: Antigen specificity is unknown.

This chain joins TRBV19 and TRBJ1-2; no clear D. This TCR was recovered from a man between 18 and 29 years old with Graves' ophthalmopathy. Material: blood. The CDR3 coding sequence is TGTGCCAGTAGTATGGTTCGTCGGTGGTATGGCTACACCTTC. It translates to CASSMVRRWYGYTF.